The 32 T cell receptor beta chains below all came from one sample that was sequenced in a study of T cell responses to AZD1222 COVID-19 vaccine. Only in-frame clones appear in the TCRdb table, and some are missing; sequencing was by immunoSEQ multiplex PCR. The table shows 90,000 to 150,000 clones, with over 75% occurring only once. Sample: peripheral blood, taken on day 0 of AZD1222 vaccination. The origin of the receptors is an adult in good health.

This chain uses TRBV9 with TRBJ1-2, with D perhaps TRBD1 (6 bases). The CDR3 covers 15 residues. Per the germline V gene, CDR1 is SGDLS and CDR2 is YYNGEE. Trimming shortened V by 0 bases and J by 2 bases, and 11 bases separated the two germline ends. CDR3 in amino acids: CASSVAARGNYGYTF. The CDR3, as DNA: TGTGCCAGCAGCGTAGCGGCCAGGGGAAACTATGGCTACACCTTC.

The chain recombines TRBV14 with TRBJ1-3; D perhaps matches TRBD1 (5 bases). The CDR3 loop spans 16 amino acids. V gave up 4 bases and J gave up 8 bases, with 21 bases separating them. The germline CDR1 and CDR2 sequences are SGHDN and FVKESK. CDR3 nucleotide sequence: TGTGCCAGCAGCCTCGCCAGGGTAAAAAGAGGCGACACCATATATTTT. Encoded protein: CASSLARVKRGDTIYF.

This chain connects TRBV6-5 to TRBJ1-2, with TRBD1 identical over 10 bases. The V and J ends lost 7 bases and 4 bases, in that order; junction bases with no gene match: 9. The CDR3 contains 15 residues. CDR1 is MNHEY, CDR2 SVGAGI, per germline. CDR3 DNA sequence: TGTGCCAGCACGACAGGGGGCGGTCTCGGCTATGGCTACACCTTC. It yields the protein CASTTGGGLGYGYTF.

The V gene is TRBV27, the J gene TRBJ1-6, with D perhaps TRBD1 (5 bases). Germline CDR1 MNHEY, CDR2 SMNVEV (reference sequence). The CDR3 length is 15 residues. Trimming took 2 bases from V and 8 from J, leaving 13 bases between them. CDR3 coding DNA: TGTGCCAGCAGTTTAAGTCGGGCAGGGCATTCACCCCTCCACTTT. Its protein is CASSLSRAGHSPLHF.

This clone was found once. V gene TRBV27 combines with J gene TRBJ1-6, with a possible D match to TRBD1 (5 bases). The CDR3 extends over 15 amino acids. CDR1 and CDR2 (germline): MNHEY, SMNVEV (reference sequence). Trimming shortened V by 7 bases and J by 4 bases, and 14 bases separated the two germline ends. The CDR3: CASNTLTGYNSPLHF. The CDR3 DNA reads TGTGCCAGCAATACCCTCACAGGTTATAATTCACCCCTCCACTTT.

This rearrangement joins TRBV11-3 to TRBJ2-3; 7 bases are a match to TRBD2. This CDR3 spans 17 amino acids. Per the germline V gene, CDR1 is SGHNT and CDR2 is YENEEA. Trimming took 5 bases from V and 0 from J; bases not matched to a gene: 11. The CDR3 here is CASSLSVGGGSTDTQYF. The CDR3 DNA sequence: TGTGCCAGCAGCCTAAGCGTAGGCGGGGGTAGCACAGATACGCAGTATTTT.

The chain joins TRBV5-6 to TRBJ1-6; 7 positions match TRBD1. The CDR3 is made up of 14 amino acids. The V segment lost 4 bases and the J segment 8 bases; nucleotides outside the gene matches: 6. In germline, CDR1 is SGHDT, CDR2 YYEEEE. CDR3 sequence (DNA): TGTGCCAGCAGCCTGACAGGGAGCGATTCACCCCTCCACTTT. It is translated as CASSLTGSDSPLHF.

As for this clone: Since the CDR3 does not end with the conserved phenylalanine or tryptophan, this likely comes from a read error. No DNA is shown, since the ends of the CDR3 on it are uncertain; the CDR3 is the one TCRdb lists. The chain joins TRBV7-2 to TRBJ2-3; TRBD2, the table's D call, lacks a check against the DNA. CDR1 and CDR2 from the germline V gene are SGHTA and FQGNSA. The CDR3 comprises 13 residues, both ends counted. This CDR3 is CASSSALLAGLHS.

This chain joins TRBV7-2 and TRBJ1-1; D unclear. The CDR3 covers 14 residues. The germline V gene has CDR1 SGHTA and CDR2 FQGNSA. V gave up 5 bases and J gave up 0 bases, with 10 bases separating them. This CDR3 is CASSPSAVNTEAFF. The CDR3 DNA reads as TGTGCCAGCAGCCCCTCAGCCGTGAACACTGAAGCTTTCTTT.

The chain combines TRBV11-2 with TRBJ2-1; weak D call: TRBD1 (5 bases). Germline V gives CDR1 SGHAT, CDR2 FQNNGV. The CDR3 totals 16 residues. Trimming took 1 base from V and 4 from J, leaving 14 bases between them. The CDR3 protein is CASSLVLQEYYNEQFF. CDR3 DNA: TGTGCCAGCAGCTTAGTCCTACAGGAATATTACAATGAGCAGTTCTTC.

The genes are TRBV20-1 and TRBJ1-1; 7 bases agree with TRBD1. The germline V gene has CDR1 DFQATT and CDR2 SNEGSKA (reference sequence). This CDR3 region has 11 residues. The CDR3: CSVTTGYEAFF. The CDR3 region has the DNA TGCAGCGTAACGACAGGGTACGAAGCTTTCTTT.

This sequence joins TRBV5-5 and TRBJ1-5, with D possibly being TRBD1 (6 bases). The CDR3 consists of 15 residues. CDR1 and CDR2 from the germline V gene are SGHKS and YYEKEE (reference sequence). V lost 2 bases and J lost 4, with 13 bases in between. CDR3 in DNA: TGTGCCAGCAGCTTACAGACAGGCCTTAATCAGCCCCAGCATTTT. The encoded protein is CASSLQTGLNQPQHF. Full variable domain (rest looked up from reference TRBV5-5 and TRBJ1-5): DAGVTQSPTHLIKTRGQQVTLRCSPISGHKSVSWYQQVLGQGPQFIFQYYEKEERGRGNFPDRFSARQFPNYSSELNVNALLLGDSALYLCASSLQTGLNQPQHFGDGTRLSIL.

V usage is TRBV5-6 and J usage is TRBJ1-6; TRBD1 matches at 9 bases. Unmatched junction bases numbered 6, after V lost 3 bases and J lost 11 bases. Germline V gene sequence: CDR1 SGHDT, CDR2 YYEEEE. This CDR3 contains 14 residues. CDR3 coding DNA: TGTGCCAGCAGCTCGGGACAGGGTATGCCACCCCTCCACTTT. It encodes CASSSGQGMPPLHF.

V and J are TRBV7-2 and TRBJ1-5; no clear D. In germline, CDR1 is SGHTA, CDR2 FQGNSA. This CDR3 contains 15 residues. The V gene lost 2 bases and the J gene lost 1 base, with 9 bases spanning the gap. CDR3 protein: CASSLMAESNQPQHF. In DNA form, the CDR3 reads TGTGCCAGCAGCTTAATGGCGGAAAGCAATCAGCCCCAGCATTTT. Filled out from reference TRBV7-2 and TRBJ1-5, the complete variable domain reads GAGVSQSPSNKVTEKGKDVELRCDPISGHTALYWYRQSLGQGLEFLIYFQGNSAPDKSGLPSDRFSAERTGGSVSTLTIQRTQQEDSAVYLCASSLMAESNQPQHFGDGTRLSIL.

The chain uses TRBV2 and TRBJ1-5; TRBD1 matches at 12 bases. The germline CDR1 and CDR2 sequences are SNHLY and FYNNEI. V gave up 6 bases and J gave up 4 bases; unmatched junction bases: 4. The CDR3 runs to 15 residues. The CDR3 region has the DNA TGTGCCAGCAGGGGGACAGGGGGCCTTAATCAGCCCCAGCATTTT. Its protein product is CASRGTGGLNQPQHF.

The chain uses TRBV18 and TRBJ2-1, with D possibly TRBD1 on 5 matching bases. With 1 base removed from V and 5 bases from J, the gap between germline ends came to 15 bases. Germline lookup yields CDR1 KGHSH and CDR2 LQKENI. The CDR3 runs to 16 residues. The CDR3 is CASSPQGLRGHNEQFF. The CDR3 DNA reads as TGTGCCAGCTCACCACAGGGGCTTAGGGGTCACAATGAGCAGTTCTTC.

This clone was found a few times. V and J are TRBV28 and TRBJ1-2, with 7 bases lining up with TRBD1. CDR1 MDHEN and CDR2 SYDVKM come from the germline V gene. Unmatched junction bases numbered 7, after V lost 2 bases and J lost 7 bases. The CDR3 consists of 14 residues. CDR3 nucleotides: TGTGCCAGCAGTTTAATAGACAGGGAGGGTGGCTACACCTTC. Protein product: CASSLIDREGGYTF.

This sequence joins TRBV13 and TRBJ1-2; 11 positions agree with TRBD1. CDR1 is PRHDT, CDR2 FYEKMQ, per germline (reference sequence). The CDR3 loop spans 15 amino acids. V shed 3 bases, J shed 6 bases, and the junction held 6 bases outside the gene matches. The chain's CDR3 is CASSFSDRGPNGYTF. CDR3 nucleotide sequence: TGTGCCAGCAGCTTCTCGGACAGGGGGCCAAATGGCTACACCTTC.

The chain is built from TRBV7-8 and TRBJ1-5; 9 bases map to TRBD1. The CDR3 is made up of 13 amino acids. Germline CDR1 SGHVS, CDR2 FQNEAQ. Germline trimming cut 5 bases from V and 7 bases from J; bases unmatched to any gene: 3. The CDR3 spells CASSPDRGQPQHF. CDR3 in DNA: TGTGCCAGCAGCCCAGACAGGGGGCAGCCCCAGCATTTT. Complete variable domain (other parts from reference TRBV7-8 and TRBJ1-5): GAGVSQSPRYKVAKRGQDVALRCDPISGHVSLFWYQQALGQGPEFLTYFQNEAQLDKSGLPSDRFFAERPEGSVSTLKIQRTQQEDSAVYLCASSPDRGQPQHFGDGTRLSIL.

This clone was detected once. The CDR3 coding sequence is TGCGCCAGCAGCTTGGGACAGGGGATGTCAGAGACCCAGTACTTC. Translating gives CASSLGQGMSETQYF. The chain is built from TRBV5-1 and TRBJ2-5; 8 bases agree with TRBD1. V shed 0 bases and J 4 bases; nucleotides not matched to a gene: 5. CDR3 size: 15 residues. Germline CDR1 is SGHRS and CDR2 is YFSETQ. Combining the CDR3 with reference TRBV5-1 and TRBJ2-5 gives the whole variable domain KAGVTQTPRYLIKTRGQQVTLSCSPISGHRSVSWYQQTPGQGLQFLFEYFSETQRNKGNFPGRFSGRQFSNSRSEMNVSTLELGDSALYLCASSLGQGMSETQYFGPGTRLLVL.

V and J are TRBV7-2 and TRBJ1-1; 7 bases match TRBD1. In germline, CDR1 is SGHTA, CDR2 FQGNSA. Trimming cost V 5 bases and J 4 bases; bases outside gene matches: 13. This CDR3 is 16 amino acids long. CDR3 in DNA: TGTGCCAGCAGCCCCCGACAGGGATTGGAGGCCACTGAAGCTTTCTTT. This encodes CASSPRQGLEATEAFF.

This clone has just a few counts. The chain links TRBV7-9 to TRBJ1-1, with D possibly matching TRBD1 (5 bases). Germline V CDR1 and CDR2: SEHNR, FQNEAQ (reference sequence). CDR3 length: 15 amino acids. V was clipped by 5 bases and J by 0 bases, with 13 bases between them. CDR3 bases: TGTGCCAGCAGCCATTATAGACAGATGAACACTGAAGCTTTCTTT. It codes for CASSHYRQMNTEAFF.

The chain combines TRBV29-1 with TRBJ2-5; tentatively, D is TRBD1 (6 bases). Germline V gene data show CDR1 as SQVTM and CDR2 as ANQGSEA. The length of the CDR3 is 12 residues. V gave up 6 bases and J gave up 7 bases, with 15 bases separating them. CDR3 sequence: CSVYTGPGTQYF. CDR3 DNA sequence: TGCAGCGTCTATACAGGGCCGGGGACCCAGTACTTC.

The chain's CDR3 is CASSKKPRGTEAFF. The DNA for the CDR3 is TGTGCCAGCAGCAAAAAACCAAGGGGGACTGAAGCTTTCTTT. The chain recombines TRBV21-1 with TRBJ1-1; the listed D gene, TRBD1, was not tested against the DNA. TRBV21-1 is a listed pseudogene. The CDR3 has 14 residues.

This sequence joins TRBV4-1 and TRBJ1-2, with D unresolved. This CDR3 has 14 residues. Per germline, CDR1 MGHRA and CDR2 YSYEKL. V was shortened by 5 bases and J by 2 bases, with 12 bases between the two germline ends. CDR3: CASSSRTVNYGYTF. The CDR3, as DNA: TGCGCCAGCAGCAGCCGGACCGTCAACTATGGCTACACCTTC.

The V and J genes are TRBV18 and TRBJ2-7, with D perhaps assigned TRBD1 or TRBD2 (5 bases each). The CDR3 covers 13 residues. Germline loops: CDR1 KGHSH, CDR2 LQKENI. The germline V and J ends were trimmed by 1 base and 3 bases, with 7 bases remaining between them. The CDR3 region has the DNA TGTGCCAGCTCACCACAGGGGAGCTACGAGCAGTACTTC. Its protein product is CASSPQGSYEQYF.

The chain combines TRBV3-1 (or the pseudogene TRBV3-2) with TRBJ1-2; tentatively, D is TRBD1 (6 bases). This CDR3 spans 14 amino acids. Germline V lookup: CDR1 LGHDT, CDR2 YNNKEL (reference sequence). V dropped 4 bases and J dropped 8 bases, with 17 bases sitting between them. This chain's CDR3 is CASSPDSDLWGYTF. The CDR3 nucleotides are TGTGCCAGCAGCCCGGACAGTGACCTATGGGGCTACACCTTC.

The chain is built from TRBV6-5 and TRBJ1-2, with D perhaps matching TRBD1 (5 bases). CDR3 length: 15 residues. Trimming took 0 bases from V and 8 from J, leaving 16 bases between them. In germline, CDR1 is MNHEY, CDR2 SVGAGI. The CDR3 region has the DNA TGTGCCAGCAGTTACTCGATGGCGGGACTCGGGGGCTACACCTTC. Translated, it gives CASSYSMAGLGGYTF.

This rearrangement joins TRBV6-5 to TRBJ1-2; D remains ambiguous. The CDR3 totals 13 residues. Germline V CDR1 and CDR2: MNHEY, SVGAGI. The V and J ends lost 6 bases and 4 bases respectively, with 12 bases between them. As DNA, the CDR3 is TGTGCCAGCAGCACAACGAAGGTCTATGGCTACACCTTC. The encoded protein is CASSTTKVYGYTF.

The V call is TRBV10-3, the J call TRBJ1-1; D perhaps matches TRBD1 (5 bases). Germline V CDR1 and CDR2: ENHRY, SYGVKD. This CDR3 contains 10 residues. V dropped 11 bases and J dropped 3 bases, with 7 bases sitting between them. DNA of the CDR3: TGTGCCTCCAGGGACACTGAAGCTTTCTTT. This translates into CASRDTEAFF.

The chain employs TRBV3-1 (or the pseudogene TRBV3-2) and TRBJ1-6, with 9 nucleotides matching TRBD1. Germline V CDR1 and CDR2: LGHDT, YNNKEL (reference sequence). This CDR3 region has 15 residues. After removal of 4 bases from V and 10 bases from J, the junction contained 8 bases not matched to a gene. In DNA, the CDR3 is TGTGCCAGCAGCCCCATGGGACAGGGCAGATCACCCCTCCACTTT. This sequence encodes CASSPMGQGRSPLHF.

V and J are TRBV6-5 and TRBJ2-7; D assignment may be TRBD1 or TRBD2 (5 bases each). Germline values: CDR1 MNHEY, CDR2 SVGAGI. Trimming removed 8 bases at V and 3 bases at J, with 11 bases between. CDR3 length: 12 residues. Here the CDR3 reads CASRDLRYEQYF. In DNA form, the CDR3 reads TGTGCCAGCCGGGACCTACGCTACGAGCAGTACTTC.